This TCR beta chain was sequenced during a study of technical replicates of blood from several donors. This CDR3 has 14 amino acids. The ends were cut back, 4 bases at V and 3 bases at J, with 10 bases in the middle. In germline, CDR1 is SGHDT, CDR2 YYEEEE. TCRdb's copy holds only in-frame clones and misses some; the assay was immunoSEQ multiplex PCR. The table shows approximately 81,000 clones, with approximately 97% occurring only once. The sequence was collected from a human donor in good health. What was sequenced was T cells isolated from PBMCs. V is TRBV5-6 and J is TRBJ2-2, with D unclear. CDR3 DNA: TGTGCCAGCAGCCCAAACATGGACACCGGGGAGCTGTTTTTT. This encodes CASSPNMDTGELFF.